These 27 T cell receptor beta chains were sequenced from one sample in a study of CD4 and CD8 cells across lung adenocarcinoma regions (dated by TCRdb to 2016 to 2019). To prepare the library, PCR was applied. The reads were generated on a HiSeq X Ten. TCRdb reprocessed the public reads (quality trimming at Q25 with fastp, clone calling with MiXCR) and kept in-frame beta chains. Rows matching on CDR3 protein sequence are summarized as one entry with the most common DNA and genes. The sample table lists some 8,000 distinct CDR3 sequences, 35% to 50% of them with a count of one. The ten largest clones take up 95% to 96% of the sample. The sequenced material came from CD8+ T cells from the center of a lung tumor. In the paper's terms, the cell subset or site label means: tumor center region. The receptors come from a male donor with lung adenocarcinoma. The CD4 and CD8 labels of this study may be unreliable.

This sequence joins TRBV7-2 and TRBJ2-3, with 11 positions matching TRBD2. The CDR3 covers 15 residues. Germline CDR1 and CDR2: SGHTA and FQGNSA. The junction had 4 bases not matched to a gene; V was cut back by 6 bases and J by 2 bases. CDR3 residues: CASSLTSGITDTQYF. DNA of the CDR3: TGTGCCAGCAGTTTGACTAGCGGGATCACAGATACGCAGTATTTT.

The rearrangement uses TRBV6-1 and TRBJ2-3; 8 nucleotides match TRBD1. CDR1 and CDR2 from the germline V gene are MNHNS and SASEGT. The CDR3 extends over 17 amino acids. V lost 2 bases to trimming and J lost 3 bases; unmatched junction nucleotides: 10. CDR3 coding DNA: TGTGCCAGCAGTGAAAAGTGGAACAGGGGGGAGACAGATACGCAGTATTTT. Translated, it gives CASSEKWNRGETDTQYF.

This clonotype was seen once. The gene calls are TRBV12-3 or TRBV12-4 and TRBJ2-5; TRBD2 matches at 13 bases. The end of the DNA fits TRBJ2-7 better, so the J call may be wrong. The CDR3 consists of 16 residues. The CDR3 spells CASSSQLGTSGDEQYF. The CDR3 DNA sequence: TGTGCCAGCAGTTCCCAGCTAGGGACTAGCGGGGACGAGCAGTACTTC.

This clonotype was seen repeatedly, ten times or more. The chain carries TRBV4-1 and TRBJ2-5, with D uncertain. The CDR3 runs 12 residues. CDR1 is MGHRA, CDR2 YSYEKL, per germline. Trimming removed 2 bases at V and 11 bases at J, with 12 bases between. For the CDR3, the DNA is TGCGCCAGCAGCCAATCCGCTAACCAGCAGTACTTC. It yields the protein CASSQSANQQYF.

This clonotype was seen many times. The chain couples TRBV4-2 to TRBJ2-1; 9 bases line up with TRBD2. With 0 bases clipped from V and 0 bases from J, the junction kept 6 bases outside the gene matches. CDR3 length equals 18 residues. Per the germline V gene, CDR1 is LGHNA and CDR2 is YNFKEQ. The CDR3 here is CASSQEGASGVSYNEQFF. CDR3 DNA: TGTGCCAGCAGCCAAGAAGGGGCTAGCGGGGTCTCCTACAATGAGCAGTTCTTC.

V is TRBV6-5 and J is TRBJ1-5, with TRBD1 matching 8 bases. This CDR3 has 15 residues. CDR1 is MNHEY, CDR2 SVGAGI, per germline. J lost 2 bases, V lost 0 bases, and 0 bases had no gene match. Here the CDR3 reads CASSYSTGGNQPQHF. Here the CDR3 DNA reads TGTGCCAGCAGTTACTCGACAGGGGGCAATCAGCCCCAGCATTTT.

The rearrangement joins TRBV10-2 to TRBJ2-4, with TRBD2 as a possible D gene (6 bases). V was shortened by 2 bases and J by 3 bases, with 17 bases between the two germline ends. The length of the CDR3 is 17 residues. Germline V gene sequence: CDR1 WSHSY, CDR2 SAAADI. The CDR3 region is CASSEGGGVTGKNIQYF. DNA of the CDR3: TGCGCCAGCAGTGAGGGAGGCGGGGTCACAGGCAAAAACATTCAGTACTTC.

This clonotype was observed a few times. The chain's CDR3 is CATGVAGATGELFF. DNA for the CDR3: TGTGCCACCGGAGTAGCGGGAGCGACCGGGGAGCTGTTTTTT. The V gene is TRBV24-1, the J gene TRBJ2-2, with 9 bases aligning to TRBD2. The germline V gene has CDR1 KGHDR and CDR2 SFDVKD. V shed 9 bases, J shed 5 bases, and the junction held 6 bases outside the gene matches. This CDR3 is 14 amino acids long.

The CDR3 protein is CASSATGTSGNTIYF. CDR3 sequence (DNA): TGTGCCAGCAGCGCCACAGGTACCTCTGGAAACACCATATATTTT. The chain links TRBV6-1 to TRBJ1-3, with a possible D match to TRBD1 (5 bases). Germline assignment: CDR1 MNHNS and CDR2 SASEGT. This CDR3 spans 15 amino acids. V lost 6 bases to trimming and J lost 0 bases, with 12 bases between them.

This sequence joins TRBV6-1 and TRBJ2-1, with 8 bases lining up with TRBD2. The end of the DNA is better explained by TRBJ2-7, so the J call may be wrong. The CDR3 sequence is 15 residues long. Germline-derived CDR1 and CDR2 are MNHNS and SASEGT. The CDR3 bases are TGTGCCAGCAGTGACCCCGGGACTAGTAATGGCGAGCAGTACTTC. It encodes CASSDPGTSNGEQYF.

This clonotype was seen more than once but under ten times. The J gene is TRBJ2-5, the V gene TRBV7-8, with 9 bases that match TRBD1. The V segment lost 5 bases and the J segment 3 bases; nucleotides outside the gene matches: 1. Germline V gene sequence: CDR1 SGHVS, CDR2 FQNEAQ. The CDR3 extends over 13 amino acids. CDR3 in DNA: TGTGCCAGCAGCAGGGACAGGGAAGAGACCCAGTACTTC. It yields the protein CASSRDREETQYF.

At least ten counts were recorded for this clonotype. The junction differs from germline at one of its ends, possibly a read error. The chain employs TRBV6-1 and TRBJ2-5; 10 nucleotides line up with TRBD1. The J call may be mistaken, given a closer DNA end match to TRBJ2-7. The CDR3 is made up of 15 amino acids. CDR1 and CDR2 (germline): MNHNS, SASEGT. The CDR3 region is CASTEDRGLYYEQYF. As DNA, the CDR3 is TGTGCCAGCACTGAAGACAGGGGGCTATACTACGAGCAGTACTTC.

At least ten counts were recorded for this clonotype. The chain links TRBV7-2 to TRBJ1-1, with no clear D. The V end was cut by 1 base, the J end by 5 bases, with 8 bases between. Germline V gene lookup returns CDR1 SGHTA and CDR2 FQGNSA. The length of the CDR3 is 13 residues. The CDR3 loop is CASSLDPGTEAFF. As DNA, the CDR3 is TGTGCCAGCAGCTTAGATCCGGGAACTGAAGCTTTCTTT.

A few counts support this clonotype. At one of its ends the junction is not consistent with the germline gene, which may arise from a read error. The DNA for the CDR3 is TGTGCCAGCAGTTACCCGCCCAATGAGAGCGCCTTC. Translating it yields CASSYPPNESAF. J is TRBJ2-1 and V is TRBV6-2 or TRBV6-3; D unresolved. The germline gives CDR1 MNHEY, CDR2 SVGEGT. This CDR3 is 12 amino acids long.

This clonotype was detected a few times. A single base separates this from a much larger clone, so it may be a read error. The chain recombines TRBV11-2 with TRBJ2-1; possibly TRBD2 for D (6 bases). Judging by the DNA end, TRBJ2-7 fits better; the J call may be wrong. The CDR3 is made up of 14 amino acids. The germline CDR1 and CDR2 sequences are SGHAT and FQNNGV. CDR3 DNA: TGTGCCAGCAGACGAGCGGGTACGGGACTTGAGCAGTACTTC. Translated: CASRRAGTGLEQYF.

This clonotype was counted at least ten times. This sequence joins TRBV6-1 and TRBJ2-5; 7 bases agree with TRBD1. The CDR3 is made up of 14 amino acids. Germline values: CDR1 MNHNS, CDR2 SASEGT. V was pared by 3 bases and J by 5 bases, with 6 bases of the junction left unmatched. The CDR3 region has the DNA TGTGCCAGCAGTGAGGGAACAGGGGTGGAGACCCAGTACTTC. Translated: CASSEGTGVETQYF.

This clonotype occurred many times. The rearrangement joins TRBV6-2 or TRBV6-3 to TRBJ2-7; TRBD1 aligns across 8 bases. V lost 4 bases and J lost 2; bases outside the gene matches: 7. This CDR3 comprises 15 residues. Germline CDR1 reads MNHEY; CDR2 reads SVGEGT. The DNA for the CDR3 is TGTGCCAGCAGTTCCCGGACAGGGAGCCCCTACGAGCAGTACTTC. This gives the protein CASSSRTGSPYEQYF.

This clonotype was counted at least ten times. The V and J genes are TRBV7-2 and TRBJ2-7, with D possibly TRBD2 on 6 matching bases. The CDR3 runs 15 residues. Germline-derived CDR1 and CDR2 are SGHTA and FQGNSA. V was pared by 6 bases and J by 5 bases, with 20 bases between. The CDR3, as DNA: TGTGCCAGCAGTCCCGTAGGTGGAGGGTGGAACGAGCAGTACTTC. This translates into CASSPVGGGWNEQYF.

V and J are TRBV10-3 and TRBJ2-5; D might be TRBD1 or TRBD2, each matching 6 bases. Germline lookup yields CDR1 ENHRY and CDR2 SYGVKD. CDR3 size: 14 residues. CDR3 region: CAGLGGRDQETQYF. The CDR3 DNA follows: TGTGCGGGGCTCGGGGGCCGGGACCAAGAGACCCAGTACTTC.

The rearrangement joins TRBV7-6 to TRBJ2-1; 7 bases fit TRBD1. The end of the DNA is better explained by TRBJ2-5, so the J call may be wrong. Germline loops: CDR1 SGHVS, CDR2 FNYEAQ. This CDR3 spans 15 amino acids. CDR3: CASSAQGLGTETQYF. CDR3 bases: TGTGCCAGCAGCGCACAGGGGCTCGGGACGGAGACCCAGTACTTC.

This clonotype was detected only a few times. This chain joins TRBV9 and TRBJ2-1; the D gene is possibly TRBD1 (5 bases). Trimming took off 0 bases at V and 7 bases at J, with 8 bases between the two ends. The CDR3 is 13 residues long. In germline, CDR1 is SGDLS, CDR2 YYNGEE. CDR3 DNA sequence: TGTGCCAGCAGCGTAGGACCAGGGAATGAGCAGTTCTTC. As protein: CASSVGPGNEQFF.

The gene calls are TRBV27 and TRBJ1-3; possible D gene TRBD1, 5 bases. The ends were cut back, 5 bases at V and 4 bases at J, with 12 bases in the middle. CDR3 size: 14 residues. CDR1 is MNHEY, CDR2 SMNVEV, per germline (reference sequence). CDR3 sequence: CASSRSYRGNTIYF. The CDR3 DNA follows: TGTGCCAGCAGTCGATCCTACAGGGGAAACACCATATATTTT.

The rearrangement joins TRBV10-1 to TRBJ2-1; possibly TRBD1 for D (6 bases). Gene TRBJ2-5 matches the end of the DNA better, so the J call may be wrong. The CDR3 has 13 amino acids. CDR1 and CDR2 from the germline V gene are WNHNN and SYGVQD (reference sequence). The CDR3 sequence: CASSEGGVETQYF. The CDR3 DNA is TGCGCCAGCAGTGAAGGGGGAGTAGAGACCCAGTACTTC.

V usage is TRBV6-1 and J usage is TRBJ2-1, with D possibly being TRBD1 or TRBD2 (5 bases each). The J call may be mistaken, given a closer DNA end match to TRBJ2-7. Germline V gene sequence: CDR1 MNHNS, CDR2 SASEGT. The CDR3 is 16 amino acids. The CDR3 DNA reads TGTGCCAGCAGTGAAGTTGGGGGTTACCAGTACGACGAGCAGTACTTC. Protein: CASSEVGGYQYDEQYF.

Details on this clonotype: This may arise from a read error, as a much more abundant clone is one base away. The chain has TRBV27 and TRBJ2-4, with D uncertain. This CDR3 has 15 residues. The V gene lost 1 base and the J gene lost 13 bases, with 20 bases spanning the gap. The germline V gene has CDR1 MNHEY and CDR2 SMNVEV (reference sequence). The DNA for the CDR3 is TGTGCCAGCAGTTTATTCTCTAATAACTACAATGAGCAGTACTTC. Protein sequence: CASSLFSNNYNEQYF.

This clonotype was picked up a small number of times. This chain links TRBV3-1 with TRBJ2-7; D gene unclear. The germline V gene encodes CDR1 LGHDT and CDR2 YNNKEL (reference sequence). Trimming removed 1 base at V and 5 bases at J, with 18 bases between. This CDR3 comprises 16 residues. The CDR3 protein is CASSQGVVVPADEQYF. For the CDR3, the DNA is TGTGCCAGCAGCCAAGGTGTGGTAGTGCCCGCTGACGAGCAGTACTTC.

This clonotype was detected a few times. The chain joins TRBV6-1 to TRBJ2-1; D ambiguous. The CDR3 extends over 14 amino acids. Germline assignment: CDR1 MNHNS and CDR2 SASEGT. V was clipped by 4 bases and J by 4 bases, with 11 bases between them. The DNA of the CDR3 is TGTGCCAGCAGTGGTCGAGCAGTTTACAATGAGCAGTTCTTC. Encoded protein: CASSGRAVYNEQFF.